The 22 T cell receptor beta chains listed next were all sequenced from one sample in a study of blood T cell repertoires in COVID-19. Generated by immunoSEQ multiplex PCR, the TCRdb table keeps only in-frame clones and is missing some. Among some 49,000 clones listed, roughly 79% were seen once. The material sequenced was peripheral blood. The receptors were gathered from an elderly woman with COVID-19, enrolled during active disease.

CDR3 region: CASSGGGLAGAGGETQYF. The DNA for the CDR3 is TGTGCCAGCAGCGGGGGGGGACTAGCGGGAGCGGGAGGAGAGACCCAGTACTTC. The chain carries TRBV9 and TRBJ2-5; 14 bases align to TRBD2. The junction had 11 bases not matched to a gene; V was cut back by 3 bases and J by 4 bases. Germline-derived CDR1 and CDR2 are SGDLS and YYNGEE. The CDR3 runs 18 residues.

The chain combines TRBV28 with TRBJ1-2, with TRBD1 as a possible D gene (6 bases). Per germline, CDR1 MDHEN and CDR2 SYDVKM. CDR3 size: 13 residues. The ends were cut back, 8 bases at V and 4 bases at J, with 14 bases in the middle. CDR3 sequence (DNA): TGTGCCAGCGCATTGAGGGGGGGCTATGGCTACACCTTC. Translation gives CASALRGGYGYTF.

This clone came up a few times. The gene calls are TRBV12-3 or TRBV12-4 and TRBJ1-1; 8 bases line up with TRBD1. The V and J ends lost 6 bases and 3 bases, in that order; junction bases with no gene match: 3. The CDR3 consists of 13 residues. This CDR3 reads CASSLQGDTEAFF. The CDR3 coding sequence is TGTGCCAGCAGCCTACAGGGGGACACTGAAGCTTTCTTT.

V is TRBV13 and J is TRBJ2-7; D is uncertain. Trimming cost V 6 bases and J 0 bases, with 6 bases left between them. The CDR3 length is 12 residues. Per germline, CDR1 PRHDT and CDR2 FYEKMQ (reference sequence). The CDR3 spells CASSLSSYEQYF. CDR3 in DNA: TGTGCCAGCAGTCTGAGCTCCTACGAGCAGTACTTC.

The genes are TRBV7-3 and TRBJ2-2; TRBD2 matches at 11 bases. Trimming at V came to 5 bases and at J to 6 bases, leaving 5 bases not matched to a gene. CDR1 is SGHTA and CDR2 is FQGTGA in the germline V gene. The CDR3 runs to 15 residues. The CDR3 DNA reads TGTGCCAGCAGCGTGACTAGCGGGAAGGCCGGGGAGCTGTTTTTT. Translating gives CASSVTSGKAGELFF. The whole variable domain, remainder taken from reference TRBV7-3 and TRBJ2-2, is GAGVSQTPSNKVTEKGKYVELRCDPISGHTALYWYRQSLGQGPEFLIYFQGTGAADDSGLPNDRFFAVRPEGSVSTLKIQRTERGDSAVYLCASSVTSGKAGELFFGEGSRLTVL.

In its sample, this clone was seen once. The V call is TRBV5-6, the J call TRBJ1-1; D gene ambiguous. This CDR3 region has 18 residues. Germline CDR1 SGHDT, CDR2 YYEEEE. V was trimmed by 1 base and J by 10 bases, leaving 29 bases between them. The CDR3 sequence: CASSLRVFGSSSRLRAFF. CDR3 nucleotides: TGTGCCAGCAGCTTGCGGGTGTTTGGCTCCAGCTCACGACTTCGAGCTTTCTTT.

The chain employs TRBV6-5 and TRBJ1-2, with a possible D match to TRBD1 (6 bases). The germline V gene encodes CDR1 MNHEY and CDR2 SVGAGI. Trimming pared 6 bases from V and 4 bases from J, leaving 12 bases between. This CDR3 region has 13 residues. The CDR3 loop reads CASRMDSTYGYTF. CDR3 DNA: TGTGCCAGCAGAATGGACAGTACCTATGGCTACACCTTC.

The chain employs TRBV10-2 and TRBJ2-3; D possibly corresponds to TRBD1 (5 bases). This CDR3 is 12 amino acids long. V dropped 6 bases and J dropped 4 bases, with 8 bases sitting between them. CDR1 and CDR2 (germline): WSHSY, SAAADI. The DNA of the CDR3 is TGCGCCAGCAGCCAGGGTGCAGATACGCAGTATTTT. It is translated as CASSQGADTQYF.

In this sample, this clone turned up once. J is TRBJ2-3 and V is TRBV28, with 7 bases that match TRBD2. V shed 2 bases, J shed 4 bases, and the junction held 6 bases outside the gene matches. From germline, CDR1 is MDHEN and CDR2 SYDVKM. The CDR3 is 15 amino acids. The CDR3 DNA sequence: TGTGCCAGCAGTTTAGCGGGAGTATCTGCAGATACGCAGTATTTT. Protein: CASSLAGVSADTQYF.

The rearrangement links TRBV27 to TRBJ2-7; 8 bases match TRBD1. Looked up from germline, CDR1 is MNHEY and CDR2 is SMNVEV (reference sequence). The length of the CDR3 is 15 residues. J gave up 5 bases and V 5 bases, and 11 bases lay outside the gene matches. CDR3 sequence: CASSRPRTGRNEQYF. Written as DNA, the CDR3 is TGTGCCAGCAGTCGACCAAGGACAGGGAGGAACGAGCAGTACTTC.

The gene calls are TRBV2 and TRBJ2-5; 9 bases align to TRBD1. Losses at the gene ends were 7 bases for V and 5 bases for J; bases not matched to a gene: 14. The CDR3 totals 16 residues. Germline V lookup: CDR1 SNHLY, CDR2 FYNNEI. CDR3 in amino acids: CASNTGQGGSLETQYF. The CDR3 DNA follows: TGTGCCAGCAACACGGGACAGGGAGGTTCTTTGGAGACCCAGTACTTC.

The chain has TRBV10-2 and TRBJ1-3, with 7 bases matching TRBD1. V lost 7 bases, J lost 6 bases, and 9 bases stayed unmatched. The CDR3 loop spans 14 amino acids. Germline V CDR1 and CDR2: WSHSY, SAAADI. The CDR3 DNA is TGCGCCAGCAACCGACAGGGCCGTGAAAACACCATATATTTT. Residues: CASNRQGRENTIYF.

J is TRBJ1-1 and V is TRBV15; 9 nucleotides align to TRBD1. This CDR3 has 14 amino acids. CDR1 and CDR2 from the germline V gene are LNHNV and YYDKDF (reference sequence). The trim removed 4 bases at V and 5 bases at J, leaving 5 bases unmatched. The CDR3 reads CATSIGTGWTEAFF. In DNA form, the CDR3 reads TGTGCCACCAGCATTGGGACAGGGTGGACTGAAGCTTTCTTT.

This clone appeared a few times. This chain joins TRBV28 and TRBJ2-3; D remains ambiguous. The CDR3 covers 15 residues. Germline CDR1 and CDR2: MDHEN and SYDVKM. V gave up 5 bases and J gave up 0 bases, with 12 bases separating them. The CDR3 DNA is TGTGCCAGCAGTCAGGCCTCCACTAGCACAGATACGCAGTATTTT. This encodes CASSQASTSTDTQYF.

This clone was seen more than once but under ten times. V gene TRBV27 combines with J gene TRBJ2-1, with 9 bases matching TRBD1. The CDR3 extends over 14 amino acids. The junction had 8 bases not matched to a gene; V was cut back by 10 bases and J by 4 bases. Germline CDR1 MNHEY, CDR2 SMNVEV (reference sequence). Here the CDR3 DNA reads TGTGCCACCAAGACAGGGGGAAAGTACAATGAGCAGTTCTTC. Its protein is CATKTGGKYNEQFF.

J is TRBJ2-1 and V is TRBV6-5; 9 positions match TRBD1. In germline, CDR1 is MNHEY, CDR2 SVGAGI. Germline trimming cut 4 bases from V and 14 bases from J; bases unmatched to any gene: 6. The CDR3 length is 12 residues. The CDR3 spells CASSSGTGKKFF. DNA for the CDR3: TGTGCCAGCAGTTCCGGGACAGGGAAAAAGTTCTTC.

The CDR3 DNA sequence: TGTGCCAGCAGCTTAATGGGGACAGGTCCCTACGAGCAGTACTTC. Amino acids: CASSLMGTGPYEQYF. The chain uses TRBV7-3 and TRBJ2-7, with 8 bases fitting TRBD1. Germline CDR1 SGHTA, CDR2 FQGTGA. V shed 1 base and J 2 bases; nucleotides not matched to a gene: 4. This CDR3 has 15 amino acids.

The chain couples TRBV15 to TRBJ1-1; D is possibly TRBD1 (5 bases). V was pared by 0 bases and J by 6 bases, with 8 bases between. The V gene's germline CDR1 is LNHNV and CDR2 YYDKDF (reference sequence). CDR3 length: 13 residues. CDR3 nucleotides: TGTGCCACCAGCAGAGATACGACAGCTGAAGCTTTCTTT. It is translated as CATSRDTTAEAFF.

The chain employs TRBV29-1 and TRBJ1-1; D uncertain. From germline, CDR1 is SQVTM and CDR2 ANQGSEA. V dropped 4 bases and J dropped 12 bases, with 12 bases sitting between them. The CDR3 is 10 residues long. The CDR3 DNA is TGCAGCGTTGTTGGACTAGAACCTTTCTTT. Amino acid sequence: CSVVGLEPFF.

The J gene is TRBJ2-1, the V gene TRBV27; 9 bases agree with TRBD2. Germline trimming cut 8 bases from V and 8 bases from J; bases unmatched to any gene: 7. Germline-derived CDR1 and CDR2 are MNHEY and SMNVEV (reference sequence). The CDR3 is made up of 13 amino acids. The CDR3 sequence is CASRGTSMYEQFF. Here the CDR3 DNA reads TGTGCCAGCCGGGGGACTAGCATGTATGAGCAGTTCTTC.

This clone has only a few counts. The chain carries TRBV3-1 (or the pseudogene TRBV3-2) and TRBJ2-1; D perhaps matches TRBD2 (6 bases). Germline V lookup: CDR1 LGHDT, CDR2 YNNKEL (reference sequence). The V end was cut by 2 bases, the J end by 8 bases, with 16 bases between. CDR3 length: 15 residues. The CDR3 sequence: CASSQWGRPVDEQFF. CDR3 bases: TGTGCCAGCAGCCAATGGGGGAGGCCAGTGGATGAGCAGTTCTTC.

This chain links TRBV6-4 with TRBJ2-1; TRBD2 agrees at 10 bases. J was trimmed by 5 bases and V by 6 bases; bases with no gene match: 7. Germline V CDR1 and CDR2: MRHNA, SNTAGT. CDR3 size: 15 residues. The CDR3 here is CASSILAGTHNEQFF. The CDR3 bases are TGTGCCAGCAGCATACTAGCGGGGACCCACAATGAGCAGTTCTTC.